The 29 T cell receptor beta chains presented below share a single source sample, sequenced in a study of blood T cells in healthy people across ages. For the second PCR, which ran for 7 to 11 cycles, a sample-barcoded 5' primer and a J-beta primer mix were used. TCRdb re-called the 5' RACE reads through MiXCR, storing one row per CDR3 protein. Seen here are around 1,500,000 distinct CDR3 sequences, roughly 28% observed once, and the top ten hold 6.5% to 8.5%. What was sequenced was blood. The origin of the receptors is a woman in her twenties or thirties in good health.

V is TRBV6-1 and J is TRBJ1-3; perhaps TRBD1 as D (5 bases). Germline CDR1 is MNHNS and CDR2 is SASEGT. The V gene lost 4 bases and the J gene lost 0 bases, with 13 bases spanning the gap. This CDR3 has 16 amino acids. CDR3 sequence: CASSGRQKLSGNTIYF. The CDR3 DNA sequence: TGTGCCAGCAGTGGAAGACAGAAACTCTCTGGAAACACCATATATTTT.

The chain couples TRBV6-6 to TRBJ2-7, with D maybe TRBD2 (6 bases). The length of the CDR3 is 11 residues. The germline V gene encodes CDR1 MNHNY and CDR2 SVGAGI (reference sequence). V lost 8 bases and J lost 3, with 8 bases in between. The chain's CDR3 is CASRERYEQYF. For the CDR3, the DNA is TGTGCCAGCCGGGAGCGCTACGAGCAGTACTTC.

This clonotype was seen repeatedly, ten times or more. The genes are TRBV5-1 and TRBJ2-5; TRBD2 agrees at 8 bases. The length of the CDR3 is 17 residues. Germline loops: CDR1 SGHRS, CDR2 YFSETQ. V dropped 0 bases and J dropped 1; count of bases not matched to a gene: 8. DNA of the CDR3: TGCGCCAGCAGCTTGGAGGGTATAGCGGGGTCCCAAGAGACCCAGTACTTC. Protein: CASSLEGIAGSQETQYF.

Details on this clonotype: A clone one base away is much larger, so this may be a read error. The chain has TRBV19 and TRBJ2-7; the D gene is possibly TRBD2 (6 bases). Germline V gives CDR1 LNHDA, CDR2 SQIVND (reference sequence). The CDR3 length is 16 residues. In nucleotides, the CDR3 is TGTGCCTGTAGTATACGGGGGACGGCAAGCTCCTACGAGCAGTACTTC. The encoded protein is CACSIRGTASSYEQYF.

Only a few counts were recorded for this clonotype. The rearrangement uses TRBV28 and TRBJ1-5; TRBD1 is a possible D gene (5 bases). V gave up 8 bases and J gave up 3 bases, with 17 bases separating them. The CDR3 has 15 amino acids. Germline lookup yields CDR1 MDHEN and CDR2 SYDVKM. The CDR3 here is CASGPGGALNQPQHF. DNA of the CDR3: TGTGCCAGCGGACCCGGGGGTGCCCTCAATCAGCCCCAGCATTTT.

Remarks on this clonotype: At one boundary the junction diverges from the germline segment, which might be a read error. The chain carries TRBV5-1 and TRBJ2-2, with D hard to call. The CDR3 contains 16 residues. Germline lookup yields CDR1 SGHRS and CDR2 YFSETQ. In nucleotides, the CDR3 is TGTGCCAGCAGCTTTAGTTCCCGGAGTGGTTCCGGGGAGCTGTTTTTT. Protein product: CASSFSSRSGSGELFF. Variable domain in full (rest from reference TRBV5-1 and TRBJ2-2): KAGVTQTPRYLIKTRGQQVTLSCSPISGHRSVSWYQQTPGQGLQFLFEYFSETQRNKGNFPGRFSGRQFSNSRSEMNVSTLELGDSALYLCASSFSSRSGSGELFFGEGSRLTVL.

This clonotype is a singleton in its sample. This chain connects TRBV9 to TRBJ2-3; perhaps TRBD1 as D (6 bases). The germline CDR1 and CDR2 sequences are SGDLS and YYNGEE. CDR3 length equals 15 residues. The V and J ends lost 4 bases and 6 bases respectively, with 18 bases between them. CDR3 in amino acids: CASSPGGLGADTQYF. Here the CDR3 DNA reads TGTGCCAGCAGCCCTGGGGGTCTGGGGGCGGATACGCAGTATTTT. Full variable domain (remainder filled in from reference TRBV9 and TRBJ2-3): DSGVTQTPKHLITATGQRVTLRCSPRSGDLSVYWYQQSLDQGLQFLIQYYNGEERAKGNILERFSAQQFPDLHSELNLSSLELGDSALYFCASSPGGLGADTQYFGPGTRLTVL.

Concerning this clonotype itself: This could be a read error, since a much larger clone is one nucleotide away. For the CDR3, the DNA is TGCAGCGCCGGGGCTAACTATGGCCACACCTTC. Encoded protein: CSAGANYGHTF. The V call is TRBV29-1, the J call TRBJ1-2, with a weak D call TRBD1 (5 bases). The CDR3 consists of 11 residues. The V gene's germline CDR1 is SQVTM and CDR2 ANQGSEA.

Many counts were recorded for this clonotype. V usage is TRBV20-1 and J usage is TRBJ2-1, with D maybe TRBD1 (5 bases). V lost 2 bases and J 7 bases, leaving 9 bases between the germline ends. The CDR3 covers 12 residues. CDR1 is DFQATT and CDR2 is SNEGSKA in the germline V gene (reference sequence). CDR3 in amino acids: CSARQGSNEQFF. CDR3 sequence (DNA): TGCAGTGCTAGACAGGGTTCAAATGAGCAGTTCTTC.

Notes on this clonotype: Given a much more abundant clone one base away, this may be a read error. The chain recombines TRBV4-3 with TRBJ1-2; a possible D gene is TRBD1 (6 bases). The V and J ends lost 0 bases and 7 bases respectively, with 21 bases between them. The germline V gene encodes CDR1 LGHNA and CDR2 YSLEER. The CDR3 sequence is 17 residues long. In DNA form, the CDR3 reads TGCGCCAGCAGCCAAGATCGGGGACGGGGGGCGTTGAGTGGCTACACCTTC. As protein: CASSQDRGRGALSGYTF.

V usage is TRBV9 and J usage is TRBJ2-3; TRBD1 matches at 8 bases. Germline V gene lookup returns CDR1 SGDLS and CDR2 YYNGEE. The length of the CDR3 is 15 residues. The V gene end was trimmed by 4 bases and the J gene end by 5 bases; junction bases not matched to a gene: 9. The CDR3 loop is CASSPRQGFLDTQYF. CDR3 coding DNA: TGTGCCAGCAGCCCTCGACAGGGGTTTTTAGATACGCAGTATTTT.

To note about this clonotype: Sequence at one end of the junction differs from germline and may be a read error. The chain couples TRBV10-2 to TRBJ2-6; perhaps TRBD1 as D (6 bases). The CDR3 spans 18 residues. Per the germline V gene, CDR1 is WSHSY and CDR2 is SAAADI. The CDR3 loop reads CASTKFPGQISGANVRTF. CDR3 coding DNA: TGCGCCAGCACCAAGTTCCCCGGACAGATCTCTGGGGCCAACGTCCGGACTTTC.

The sample holds one count of this clonotype. An end of the junction differs from the germline gene, which may be a read error. The CDR3, as DNA: TGTGCCGGCAGCCCCCGAACTAGTATCCAAGAGACCCAGTACTTC. It translates to CAGSPRTSIQETQYF. This rearrangement joins TRBV7-2 to TRBJ2-5, with D possibly matching TRBD2 (5 bases). The CDR3 runs 15 residues. Germline loops: CDR1 SGHTA, CDR2 FQGNSA.

V gene TRBV28 combines with J gene TRBJ1-5; unclear D gene. The V gene lost 2 bases and the J gene lost 7 bases, with 9 bases spanning the gap. The CDR3 length is 13 residues. From germline, CDR1 is MDHEN and CDR2 SYDVKM. CDR3 DNA: TGTGCCAGCAGTTTAGCGGGGTGGCAGCCCCAGCATTTT. Amino acids: CASSLAGWQPQHF. Drawing the rest from reference TRBV28 and TRBJ1-5, the complete variable domain is DVKVTQSSRYLVKRTGEKVFLECVQDMDHENMFWYRQDPGLGLRLIYFSYDVKMKEKGDIPEGYSVSREKKERFSLILESASTNQTSMYLCASSLAGWQPQHFGDGTRLSIL.

This clonotype appeared many times. The chain combines TRBV29-1 with TRBJ2-7, with D perhaps given as TRBD1 or TRBD2 (5 bases each). Germline loops: CDR1 SQVTM, CDR2 ANQGSEA. V lost 4 bases, J lost 6 bases, and 7 bases lay in between. The length of the CDR3 is 10 residues. In nucleotides, the CDR3 is TGCAGCGTTGGAGGGGTCGAGCAGTACTTC. Translated: CSVGGVEQYF.

This rearrangement joins TRBV5-1 to TRBJ2-5; a weak D match, TRBD2 (5 bases). V lost 6 bases and J lost 5, with 14 bases in between. This CDR3 region has 13 residues. In germline, CDR1 is SGHRS, CDR2 YFSETQ. The CDR3 loop reads CASTIPGKETQYF. The CDR3 DNA is TGCGCCAGCACTATCCCGGGGAAGGAGACCCAGTACTTC.

The chain links TRBV7-9 to TRBJ2-7; D unclear. The V end lost 4 bases, the J end lost 5 bases, and 9 bases lay between the germline ends. In germline, CDR1 is SEHNR, CDR2 FQNEAQ (reference sequence). This CDR3 is built from 12 residues. Here the CDR3 DNA reads TGTGCCAGCAGCTACGACCGGAACGAGCAGTACTTC. Its protein is CASSYDRNEQYF. The variable domain in full, with the rest retrieved from reference TRBV7-9 and TRBJ2-7, is DTGVSQNPRHKITKRGQNVTFRCDPISEHNRLYWYRQTLGQGPEFLTYFQNEAQLEKSRLLSDRFSAERPKGSFSTLEIQRTEQGDSAMYLCASSYDRNEQYFGPGTRLTVT.

For the CDR3, the DNA is TGCAGTGCCCCTCAGGGAGGAGGGTACGAGCAGTACTTC. This sequence encodes CSAPQGGGYEQYF. The V and J genes are TRBV20-1 and TRBJ2-7; tentative D call: TRBD2 (6 bases). Per the germline V gene, CDR1 is DFQATT and CDR2 is SNEGSKA (reference sequence). Deletions cut 6 bases from V and 4 bases from J, with 16 bases between. The CDR3 loop spans 13 amino acids.

V and J are TRBV29-1 and TRBJ1-1, with 7 bases that match TRBD1. CDR3 size: 14 residues. J gave up 6 bases and V 6 bases, and 13 bases lay outside the gene matches. Germline V lookup: CDR1 SQVTM, CDR2 ANQGSEA. Written as DNA, the CDR3 is TGCAGCGTCTTCCGACAGGGCCGCATACCTGAAGCTTTCTTT. Protein: CSVFRQGRIPEAFF.

This chain joins TRBV5-1 and TRBJ2-1; D call uncertain. CDR3 length: 14 amino acids. Germline loops: CDR1 SGHRS, CDR2 YFSETQ. V was trimmed by 0 bases and J by 6 bases, leaving 10 bases between them. The CDR3 DNA reads TGCGCCAGCAGCTTGGAGGTCGGATCCAATGAGCAGTTCTTC. Protein product: CASSLEVGSNEQFF.

Of note for this clonotype: The junction shows a germline mismatch at one end, possibly a read error. The chain is built from TRBV5-1 and TRBJ2-7; 7 nucleotides line up with TRBD2. The germline CDR1 and CDR2 sequences are SGHRS and YFSETQ. The CDR3 has 15 residues. CDR3 in DNA: TGCGCCAGCGGCTTGGAAGGCGGGAGTAGCTACGAGCAGTACTTT. Amino acid sequence: CASGLEGGSSYEQYF. Full variable domain (remainder filled in from reference TRBV5-1 and TRBJ2-7): KAGVTQTPRYLIKTRGQQVTLSCSPISGHRSVSWYQQTPGQGLQFLFEYFSETQRNKGNFPGRFSGRQFSNSRSEMNVSTLELGDSALYLCASGLEGGSSYEQYFGPGTRLTVT.

This clonotype showed up just once. The chain joins TRBV20-1 to TRBJ1-3; D is ambiguous. Germline V CDR1 and CDR2: DFQATT, SNEGSKA (reference sequence). The V end lost 1 base, the J end lost 4 bases, and 14 bases lay between the germline ends. This CDR3 has 15 amino acids. The CDR3 reads CSARADGVSGNTIYF. CDR3 sequence (DNA): TGCAGTGCTAGAGCCGACGGGGTTTCAGGAAACACCATATATTTT.

This clonotype was detected a few times. Since a much larger clone is just one base distant, this may be a read error. This chain links TRBV11-2 with TRBJ2-7; 7 nucleotides match TRBD2. The CDR3 totals 15 residues. Germline CDR1 SGHAT, CDR2 FQNNGV. CDR3 DNA: TGTACCAGCAGCCCGGCGTGGGCGGGGGCCTACGAGCAGTACTTC. Translated: CTSSPAWAGAYEQYF.

This clonotype was seen more than once but under ten times. V usage is TRBV6-5 and J usage is TRBJ2-1; D gene ambiguous. CDR3 length: 15 residues. Germline-derived CDR1 and CDR2 are MNHEY and SVGAGI. Trimming cost V 10 bases and J 3 bases, with 19 bases left between them. The CDR3 region is CATTRTAKSYNEQFF. In nucleotides, the CDR3 is TGTGCCACCACGAGGACGGCTAAGAGCTACAATGAGCAGTTCTTC.

This clonotype came up a few times. This sequence joins TRBV20-1 and TRBJ2-7; 7 bases are a match to TRBD2. With V trimmed by 4 bases and J by 6 bases, 12 bases remained unmatched. Germline CDR1 is DFQATT and CDR2 is SNEGSKA (reference sequence). The CDR3 is 14 residues long. CDR3 nucleotide sequence: TGCAGTGCTACCCTACTAGCGCCCAGTACCGAGCAGTACTTC. This sequence encodes CSATLLAPSTEQYF.

This sequence joins TRBV9 and TRBJ2-5, with TRBD2 matching 11 bases. In germline, CDR1 is SGDLS, CDR2 YYNGEE. J was trimmed by 2 bases and V by 4 bases; bases with no gene match: 10. The CDR3 sequence is 17 residues long. The CDR3 bases are TGTGCCAGCAGCCGTTTTTCTAGCGGGGGGCAGCAAGAGACCCAGTACTTC. Translating it yields CASSRFSSGGQQETQYF.

The rearrangement uses TRBV5-1 and TRBJ1-2; tentatively, D is TRBD1 (5 bases). V lost 4 bases, J lost 0 bases, and 16 bases lay in between. CDR1 is SGHRS and CDR2 is YFSETQ in the germline V gene. CDR3 length: 16 amino acids. CDR3 DNA sequence: TGCGCCAGCAGCGCTACCCGGGACGGAGCTAACTATGGCTACACCTTC. This sequence encodes CASSATRDGANYGYTF.

The chain has TRBV3-1 and TRBJ2-1; 8 bases line up with TRBD2. V shed 1 base and J 7 bases; nucleotides not matched to a gene: 6. The CDR3 loop spans 15 amino acids. Germline V gene sequence: CDR1 LGHDT, CDR2 YNNKEL (reference sequence). CDR3: CASSQGISGTNEQFF. For the CDR3, the DNA is TGTGCCAGCAGCCAAGGGATTAGCGGGACGAATGAGCAGTTCTTC.

The V gene is TRBV7-2, the J gene TRBJ2-7; D might be TRBD2 (5 bases). The length of the CDR3 is 15 residues. Germline V CDR1 and CDR2: SGHTA, FQGNSA. Trimming removed 3 bases from V and 0 bases from J, with 12 bases in between. The CDR3 spells CASSLFLGSSYEQYF. CDR3 coding DNA: TGTGCCAGCAGCTTGTTTTTAGGGAGCTCCTACGAGCAGTACTTC.